This TCR beta chain was profiled in a study of CD8+ T cells in alopecia areata. On the study more broadly: A 6-month off-drug phase came after tofacitinib, which had lasted 6 to 18 months.

Extracted RNA was reverse transcribed, and the resulting cDNA served as sequencing template. Profiled with immunoSEQ multiplex PCR; TCRdb holds only in-frame clones, not every one. The repertoire holds 95,000 to 100,000 clones, with about 60% as singletons. Treatment indicated: oral pan-JAK inhibitor, 5-10 mg twice daily. Patients with alopecia areata provided lesional scalp punch biopsies as well as peripheral blood. Using a FACSAria, the CD4+ and CD8+ T cells were sorted from the PBMCs. Germline CDR1 ENHRY, CDR2 SYGVKD. CDR3 length equals 14 residues. Trimming removed 3 bases from V and 5 bases from J, with 10 bases in between.

The sample consisted of CD8+ T cells sorted from blood, taken around week 55, from a patient treated with tofacitinib. The source of this sequence is a human donor with alopecia areata. This chain connects TRBV10-3 to TRBJ2-2; TRBD1 is a possible D gene (5 bases). For the CDR3, the DNA is TGTGCCATCAGTGACTGGGGCCGAACCGGGGAGCTGTTTTTT. Translated: CAISDWGRTGELFF.